These T cell receptor beta chains were read from a single sample in a study of blood T cell repertoires in COVID-19. The method was immunoSEQ multiplex PCR; TCRdb's version includes in-frame clones alone and lacks a portion of them. The sample yields 90,000 to 120,000 clones, about nine tenths seen once. Sequencing was performed on peripheral blood. The receptor set was obtained from a man aged 50 to 60 with active or convalescent COVID-19. The CDR3 runs from the conserved cysteine through the conserved F or W. The D gene is left open where the match is weak. The size entry is marked missing in some rows and otherwise reads once, few, many or a size class.

-,TRBV5-4,TRBJ1-1,-,TGTGCCAGCAGCTTAGAGGGTGCCATGAACACTGAAGCTTTCTTT,CASSLEGAMNTEAFF
-,TRBV21-1,TRBJ1-4,-,TGTGCCAGCAGCTGGTCTCGTTGTGAACAAAGACTTGAAAAACTGTTTTTT,CASSWSRCEQRLEKLFF
-,TRBV2,TRBJ2-1,once,TGTGCCAGCAGCGCAGGGTTCGTCAATGAGCAGTTCTTC,CASSAGFVNEQFF
TRBD1,TRBV28,TRBJ1-1,-,TGTGCCAGCAGTCCAATACGGACAGGGGGCAGGACTGAAGCTTTCTTT,CASSPIRTGGRTEAFF
-,TRBV5-5,TRBJ2-1,-,TGTGCCAGCAGCTTGCGACTAGGGCTTGGTGAGCAGTTCTTC,CASSLRLGLGEQFF
TRBD2,TRBV27,TRBJ2-5,-,TGTGCCAGCAGTCCGGACGGGGGGGAGACCCAGTACTTC,CASSPDGGETQYF
-,TRBV20-1,TRBJ2-5,few,TGCAGTGCTGGGACAACGGAGACCCAGTACTTC,CSAGTTETQYF
-,TRBV28,TRBJ1-6,few,TGTGCCAGCCGAAACCAGGAGGGTTCACCCCTCCACTTT,CASRNQEGSPLHF
-,TRBV7-8,TRBJ2-5,-,TGTGCCAGCAGCCAACCTCGGGGGACCCAGTACTTC,CASSQPRGTQYF
-,TRBV6-5,TRBJ2-7,-,TGTGCCAGCAGCCCCGGCAGGGCCCCCACAAGGGAGTACTTC,CASSPGRAPTREYF
TRBD1,TRBV7-8,TRBJ2-7,-,TGTGCCAGCAGCAGGACAGGGCCTCCCTACGAGCAGTACTTC,CASSRTGPPYEQYF
-,TRBV20-1,TRBJ2-7,-,TGCAGTGCTAGTAATAGGCAGGGGTCCTACGAGCAGTACTTC,CSASNRQGSYEQYF
-,TRBV28,TRBJ2-1,-,TGTGCCAGCAGTTCAATTGGGCAGGGTGGCCACAATGAGCAGTTCTTC,CASSSIGQGGHNEQFF
TRBD2,TRBV5-5,TRBJ2-3,-,TGTGCCAGCAGCTTGCCCAGCGGGAGTACAGATACGCAGTATTTT,CASSLPSGSTDTQYF
TRBD1,TRBV5-1,TRBJ1-1,-,TGCGCCAGCAGCAGGACAGGGGCGATTGAAGCTTTCTTT,CASSRTGAIEAFF
-,TRBV25-1,TRBJ2-3,-,TGTGCCAGCAGTGAATACTGGTCGGGGAGACGATCCACAGATACGCAGTATTTT,CASSEYWSGRRSTDTQYF
-,TRBV3-1/TRBV3-2,TRBJ2-7,-,TGTGCCAGCAGCCAAGATCTTGGTAGCGGTGGGTACTTC,CASSQDLGSGGYF
TRBD1,TRBV10-3,TRBJ2-7,-,TGTGCCATCAGTGAGTCGCAGGGCAGGGGGCAGTCCTACGAGCAGTACTTC,CAISESQGRGQSYEQYF
TRBD1,TRBV10-3,TRBJ1-3,-,TGTGCCATTACGACAGGGGACGGAAACACCATATATTTT,CAITTGDGNTIYF
-,TRBV19,TRBJ1-5,-,TGTGCCAGTAGTTGGTCCGGGGACAATCAGCCCCAGCATTTT,CASSWSGDNQPQHF
-,TRBV9,TRBJ2-3,-,TGTGCCAGCAGCGTAGGGAGCGGCTCTAGCACAGATACGCAGTATTTT,CASSVGSGSSTDTQYF
TRBD2,TRBV11-2,TRBJ2-1,-,TGTGCCAGCAGCTTAGTTCAGGGACTAGTAATGGGTAATGAGCAGTTCTTC,CASSLVQGLVMGNEQFF
TRBD2,TRBV7-2,TRBJ2-5,-,TGTGCCAGCAGCTTAAACGGGAGGGCCGGAGAGACCCAGTACTTC,CASSLNGRAGETQYF